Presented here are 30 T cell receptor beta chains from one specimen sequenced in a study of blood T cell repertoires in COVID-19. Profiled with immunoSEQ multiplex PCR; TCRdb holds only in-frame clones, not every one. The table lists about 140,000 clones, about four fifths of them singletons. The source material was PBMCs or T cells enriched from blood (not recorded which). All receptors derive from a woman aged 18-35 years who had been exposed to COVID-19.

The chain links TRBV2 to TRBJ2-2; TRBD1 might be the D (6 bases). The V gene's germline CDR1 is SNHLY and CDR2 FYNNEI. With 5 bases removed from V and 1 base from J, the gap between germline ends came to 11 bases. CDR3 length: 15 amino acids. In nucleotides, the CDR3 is TGTGCCAGCAGTCGACAGGAGCTGAACACCGGGGAGCTGTTTTTT. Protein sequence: CASSRQELNTGELFF. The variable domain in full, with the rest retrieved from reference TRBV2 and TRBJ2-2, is EPEVTQTPSHQVTQMGQEVILRCVPISNHLYFYWYRQILGQKVEFLVSFYNNEISEKSEIFDDQFSVERPDGSNFTLKIRSTKLEDSAMYFCASSRQELNTGELFFGEGSRLTVL.

The CDR3 nucleotides read TGTGCCAGCTCACCACCCAGCGGGAGGGGCGAGCAGTACTTC. This encodes CASSPPSGRGEQYF. This rearrangement joins TRBV18 to TRBJ2-7; 10 bases line up with TRBD2. The V gene's germline CDR1 is KGHSH and CDR2 LQKENI. The ends lost 0 bases at V and 6 bases at J; junction bases unmatched: 2. This CDR3 spans 14 amino acids.

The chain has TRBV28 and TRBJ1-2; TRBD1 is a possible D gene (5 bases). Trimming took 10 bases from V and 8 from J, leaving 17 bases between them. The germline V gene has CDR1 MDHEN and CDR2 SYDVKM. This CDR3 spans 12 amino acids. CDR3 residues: CATYGTSQGYTF. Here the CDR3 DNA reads TGTGCCACCTATGGGACTTCACAAGGCTACACCTTC.

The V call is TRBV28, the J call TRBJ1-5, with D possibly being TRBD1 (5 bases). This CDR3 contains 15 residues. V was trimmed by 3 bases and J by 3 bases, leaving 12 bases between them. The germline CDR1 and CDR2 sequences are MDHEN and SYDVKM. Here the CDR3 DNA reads TGTGCCAGCAGTTTCAGCGGGGCGTACAATCAGCCCCAGCATTTT. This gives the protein CASSFSGAYNQPQHF.

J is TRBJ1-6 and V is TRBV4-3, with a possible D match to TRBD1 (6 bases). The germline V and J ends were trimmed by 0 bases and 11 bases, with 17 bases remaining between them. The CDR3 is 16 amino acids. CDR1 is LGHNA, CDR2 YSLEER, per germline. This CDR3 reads CASSQEGTSRGAPLHF. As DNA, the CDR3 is TGCGCCAGCAGCCAAGAGGGGACCAGCAGGGGTGCACCCCTCCACTTT.

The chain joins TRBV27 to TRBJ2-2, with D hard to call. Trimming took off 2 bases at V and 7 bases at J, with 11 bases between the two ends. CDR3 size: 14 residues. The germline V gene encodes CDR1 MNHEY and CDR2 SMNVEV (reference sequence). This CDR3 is CASSLHGGLGELFF. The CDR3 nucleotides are TGTGCCAGCAGTTTACATGGCGGTCTCGGGGAGCTGTTTTTT.

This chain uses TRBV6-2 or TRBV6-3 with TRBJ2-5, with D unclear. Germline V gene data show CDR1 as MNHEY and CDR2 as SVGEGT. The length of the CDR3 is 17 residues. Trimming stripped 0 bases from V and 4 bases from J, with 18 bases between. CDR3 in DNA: TGTGCCAGCAGTTACTCAGACGAGACACCCCGGCCAGAGACCCAGTACTTC. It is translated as CASSYSDETPRPETQYF.

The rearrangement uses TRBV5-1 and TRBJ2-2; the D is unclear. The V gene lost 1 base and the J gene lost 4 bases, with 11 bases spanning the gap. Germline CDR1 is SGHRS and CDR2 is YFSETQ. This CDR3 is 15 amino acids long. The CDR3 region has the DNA TGCGCCAGCAGCTTGTCCACGTCGAGCACCGGGGAGCTGTTTTTT. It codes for CASSLSTSSTGELFF. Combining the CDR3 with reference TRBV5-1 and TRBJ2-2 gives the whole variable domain KAGVTQTPRYLIKTRGQQVTLSCSPISGHRSVSWYQQTPGQGLQFLFEYFSETQRNKGNFPGRFSGRQFSNSRSEMNVSTLELGDSALYLCASSLSTSSTGELFFGEGSRLTVL.

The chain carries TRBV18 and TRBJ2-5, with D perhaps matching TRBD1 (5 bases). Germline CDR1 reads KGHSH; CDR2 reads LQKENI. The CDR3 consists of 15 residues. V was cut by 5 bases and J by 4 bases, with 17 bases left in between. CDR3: CASSSQGHLGETQYF. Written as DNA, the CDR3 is TGTGCCAGCTCATCCCAGGGCCACCTAGGAGAGACCCAGTACTTC.

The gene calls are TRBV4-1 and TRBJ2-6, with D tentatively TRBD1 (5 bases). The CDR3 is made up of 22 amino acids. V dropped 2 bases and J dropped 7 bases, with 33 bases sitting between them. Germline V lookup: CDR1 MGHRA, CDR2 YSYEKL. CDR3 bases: TGCGCCAGCAGCCAACCCCCCCTACTGCCGCCCATCTCTGGGGCCGGAGCCAACGTCCTGACTTTC. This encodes CASSQPPLLPPISGAGANVLTF.

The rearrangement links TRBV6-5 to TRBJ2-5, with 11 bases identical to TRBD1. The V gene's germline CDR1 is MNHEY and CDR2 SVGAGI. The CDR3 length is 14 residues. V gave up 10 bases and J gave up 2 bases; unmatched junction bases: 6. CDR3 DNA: TGTGCCACCCAACGGGACAGGGGGCAAGAGACCCAGTACTTC. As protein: CATQRDRGQETQYF.

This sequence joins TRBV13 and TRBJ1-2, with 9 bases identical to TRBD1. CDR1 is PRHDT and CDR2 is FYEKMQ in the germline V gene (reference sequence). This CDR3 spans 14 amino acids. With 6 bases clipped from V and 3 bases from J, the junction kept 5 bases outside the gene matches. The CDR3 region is CASSRTGDDYGYTF. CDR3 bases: TGTGCCAGCAGTAGGACAGGGGACGACTATGGCTACACCTTC. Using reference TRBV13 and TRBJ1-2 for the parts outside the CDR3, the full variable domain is AAGVIQSPRHLIKEKRETATLKCYPIPRHDTVYWYQQGPGQDPQFLISFYEKMQSDKGSIPDRFSAQQFSDYHSELNMSSLELGDSALYFCASSRTGDDYGYTFGSGTRLTVV.

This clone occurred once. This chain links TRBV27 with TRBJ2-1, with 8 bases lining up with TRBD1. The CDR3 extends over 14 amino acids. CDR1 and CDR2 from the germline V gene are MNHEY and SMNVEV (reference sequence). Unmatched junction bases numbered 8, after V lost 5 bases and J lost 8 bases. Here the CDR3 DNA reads TGTGCCAGCAGTGGGACAGGAGTGTTCGATGAGCAGTTCTTC. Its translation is CASSGTGVFDEQFF.

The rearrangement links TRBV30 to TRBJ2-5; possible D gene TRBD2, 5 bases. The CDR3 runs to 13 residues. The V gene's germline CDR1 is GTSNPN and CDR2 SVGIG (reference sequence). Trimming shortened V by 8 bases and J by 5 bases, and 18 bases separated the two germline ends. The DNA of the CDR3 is TGTGCCCGAAGCGGAAGGGTAGGGGAGACCCAGTACTTC. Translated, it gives CARSGRVGETQYF.

CDR3 amino acids: CASSYPGHPQETQYF. The CDR3 bases are TGTGCCAGCAGTTACCCAGGTCACCCCCAAGAGACCCAGTACTTC. The V call is TRBV6-6, the J call TRBJ2-5; D is unclear. V lost 2 bases to trimming and J lost 1 base, with 11 bases between them. Germline CDR1 is MNHNY and CDR2 is SVGAGI (reference sequence). This CDR3 region has 15 residues.

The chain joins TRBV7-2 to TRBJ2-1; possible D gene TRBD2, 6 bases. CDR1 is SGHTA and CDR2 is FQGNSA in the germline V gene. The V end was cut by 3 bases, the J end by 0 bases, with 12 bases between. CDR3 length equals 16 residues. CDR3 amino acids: CASSFSGTFSYNEQFF. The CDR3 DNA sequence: TGTGCCAGCAGCTTTTCCGGGACTTTCTCCTACAATGAGCAGTTCTTC. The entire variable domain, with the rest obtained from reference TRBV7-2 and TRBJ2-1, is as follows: GAGVSQSPSNKVTEKGKDVELRCDPISGHTALYWYRQSLGQGLEFLIYFQGNSAPDKSGLPSDRFSAERTGGSVSTLTIQRTQQEDSAVYLCASSFSGTFSYNEQFFGPGTRLTVL.

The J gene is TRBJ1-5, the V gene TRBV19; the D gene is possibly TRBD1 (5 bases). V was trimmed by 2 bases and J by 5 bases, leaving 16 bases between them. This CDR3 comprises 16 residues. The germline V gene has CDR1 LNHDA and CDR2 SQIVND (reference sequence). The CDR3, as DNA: TGTGCCAGTAGTATAAGGGGCACACGGGGGGATCAGCCCCAGCATTTT. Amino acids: CASSIRGTRGDQPQHF.

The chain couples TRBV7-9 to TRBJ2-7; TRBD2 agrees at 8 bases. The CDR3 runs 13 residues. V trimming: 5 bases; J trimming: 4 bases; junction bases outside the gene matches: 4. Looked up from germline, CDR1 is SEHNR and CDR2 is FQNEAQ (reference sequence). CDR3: CASSGTRKYEQYF. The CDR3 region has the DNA TGTGCCAGCAGCGGGACTAGGAAATACGAGCAGTACTTC. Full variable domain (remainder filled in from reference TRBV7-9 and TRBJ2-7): DTGVSQNPRHKITKRGQNVTFRCDPISEHNRLYWYRQTLGQGPEFLTYFQNEAQLEKSRLLSDRFSAERPKGSFSTLEIQRTEQGDSAMYLCASSGTRKYEQYFGPGTRLTVT.

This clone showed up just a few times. The CDR3 loop is CATSRAGEGGNEQFF. CDR3 DNA: TGTGCCACCAGCAGAGCTGGTGAGGGTGGCAATGAGCAGTTCTTC. The chain combines TRBV15 with TRBJ2-1; D is possibly TRBD2 (5 bases). Trimming left V 1 base short and J 6 bases short, with 13 bases between. CDR1 and CDR2 from the germline V gene are LNHNV and YYDKDF (reference sequence). The CDR3 contains 15 residues.

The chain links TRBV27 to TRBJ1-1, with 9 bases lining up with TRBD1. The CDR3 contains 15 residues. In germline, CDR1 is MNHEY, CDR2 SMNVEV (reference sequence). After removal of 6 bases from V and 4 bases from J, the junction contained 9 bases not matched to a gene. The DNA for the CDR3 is TGTGCCAGCAGGCCATCACAGGGGGCTGGCACTGAAGCTTTCTTT. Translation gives CASRPSQGAGTEAFF.

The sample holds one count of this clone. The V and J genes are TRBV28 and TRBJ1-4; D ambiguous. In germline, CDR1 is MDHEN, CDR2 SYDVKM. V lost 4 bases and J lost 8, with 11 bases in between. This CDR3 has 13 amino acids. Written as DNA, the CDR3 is TGTGCCAGCAGTTCTCCGGCGGAAGAAAAACTGTTTTTT. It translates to CASSSPAEEKLFF.

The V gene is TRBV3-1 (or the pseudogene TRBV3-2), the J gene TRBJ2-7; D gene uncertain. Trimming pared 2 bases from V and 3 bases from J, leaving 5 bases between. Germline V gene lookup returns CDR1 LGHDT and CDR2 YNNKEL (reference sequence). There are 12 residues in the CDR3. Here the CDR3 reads CASSQIVYEQYF. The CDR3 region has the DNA TGTGCCAGCAGCCAAATAGTCTACGAGCAGTACTTC.

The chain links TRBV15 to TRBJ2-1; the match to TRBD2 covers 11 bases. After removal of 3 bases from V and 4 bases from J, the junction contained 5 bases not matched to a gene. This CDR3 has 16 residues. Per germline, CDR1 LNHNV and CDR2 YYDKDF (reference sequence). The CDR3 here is CATSRLAGGTYNEQFF. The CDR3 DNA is TGTGCCACCAGCAGGTTAGCGGGAGGGACTTACAATGAGCAGTTCTTC.

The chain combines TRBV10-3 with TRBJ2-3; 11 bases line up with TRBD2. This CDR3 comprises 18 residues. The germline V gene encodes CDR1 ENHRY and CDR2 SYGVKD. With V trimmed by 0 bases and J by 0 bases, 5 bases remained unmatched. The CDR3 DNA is TGTGCCATCAGTGAGTCAGCGACTAGCGGGACGAGCACAGATACGCAGTATTTT. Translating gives CAISESATSGTSTDTQYF.

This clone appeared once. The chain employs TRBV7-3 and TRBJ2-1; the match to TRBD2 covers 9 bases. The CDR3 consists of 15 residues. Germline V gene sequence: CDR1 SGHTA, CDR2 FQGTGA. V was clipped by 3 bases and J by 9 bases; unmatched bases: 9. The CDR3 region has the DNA TGTGCCAGCAGCTTCGGTCCGGCGGGAGGGGGTGAGCAGTTCTTC. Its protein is CASSFGPAGGGEQFF.

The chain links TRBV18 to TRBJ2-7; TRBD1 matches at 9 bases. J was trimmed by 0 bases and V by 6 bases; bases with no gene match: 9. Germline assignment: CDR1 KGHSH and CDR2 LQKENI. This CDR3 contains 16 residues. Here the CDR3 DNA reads TGTGCCAGCTCTCCCACCGGGACAGGGCTCTCCTACGAGCAGTACTTC. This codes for CASSPTGTGLSYEQYF.

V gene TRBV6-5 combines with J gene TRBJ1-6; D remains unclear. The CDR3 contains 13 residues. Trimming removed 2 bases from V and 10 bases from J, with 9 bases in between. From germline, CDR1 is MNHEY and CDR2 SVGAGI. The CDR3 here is CASSYDGWSPLHF. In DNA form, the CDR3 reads TGTGCCAGCAGTTACGACGGGTGGTCACCCCTCCACTTT.

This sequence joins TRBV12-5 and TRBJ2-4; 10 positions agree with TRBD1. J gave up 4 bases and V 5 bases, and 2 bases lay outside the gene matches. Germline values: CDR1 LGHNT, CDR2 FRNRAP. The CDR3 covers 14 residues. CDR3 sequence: CASGAGQGKNIQYF. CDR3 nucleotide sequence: TGTGCTAGTGGTGCGGGACAGGGGAAAAACATTCAGTACTTC. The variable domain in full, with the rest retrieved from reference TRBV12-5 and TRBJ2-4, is DARVTQTPRHKVTEMGQEVTMRCQPILGHNTVFWYRQTMMQGLELLAYFRNRAPLDDSGMPKDRFSAEMPDATLATLKIQPSEPRDSAVYFCASGAGQGKNIQYFGAGTRLSVL.

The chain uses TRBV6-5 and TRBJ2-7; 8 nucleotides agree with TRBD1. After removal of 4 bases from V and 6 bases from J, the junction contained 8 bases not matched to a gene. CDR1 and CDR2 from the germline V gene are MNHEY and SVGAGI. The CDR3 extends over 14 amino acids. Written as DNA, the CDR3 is TGTGCCAGCAGTTTCCTGACAGGGGCCGGCGAGCAGTACTTC. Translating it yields CASSFLTGAGEQYF.

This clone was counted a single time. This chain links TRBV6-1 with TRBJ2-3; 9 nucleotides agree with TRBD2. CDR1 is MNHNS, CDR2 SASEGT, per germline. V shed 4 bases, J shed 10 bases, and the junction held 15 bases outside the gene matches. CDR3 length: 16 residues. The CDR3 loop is CASSGLAEGPKGAQYF. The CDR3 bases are TGTGCCAGCAGTGGACTAGCGGAAGGACCAAAGGGTGCGCAGTATTTT.